These T cell receptor beta chains were read from a single sample in a study of cytomegalovirus exposure and HLA in healthy donors. The protocol was immunoSEQ multiplex PCR, while the TCRdb copy is restricted to in-frame clones and leaves out a portion. The sample has about 150,000 clones; around 82% are singletons. Sequencing used PBMCs. The receptor source for this set is a woman aged 40 to 50 in good health and CMV-seropositive. CDR3s include the opening cysteine and the closing phenylalanine or tryptophan. Fields, in order: D gene, V gene, J gene, clone size, CDR3 DNA, CDR3 protein. The D gene is left open where the match is weak. Only some rows state a clone size, as once, few, many or a class for expanded clones.

D gene: TRBD1; V gene: TRBV29-1; J gene: TRBJ2-3; clone size: NA; CDR3 DNA: TGCAGCGCCACAGGGGACACGCGGGCAGATACGCAGTATTTT; CDR3 protein: CSATGDTRADTQYF
D gene: NA; V gene: TRBV28; J gene: TRBJ2-6; clone size: NA; CDR3 DNA: TGTGCCAGTAGTAGGGGGGGGCCCTCTGGGGCCAACGTCCTGACTTTC; CDR3 protein: CASSRGGPSGANVLTF
D gene: NA; V gene: TRBV5-1; J gene: TRBJ1-1; clone size: once; CDR3 DNA: TGCGCCAGCAGCCTTCGACGGGGGAACACTGAAGCTTTCTTT; CDR3 protein: CASSLRRGNTEAFF
D gene: NA; V gene: TRBV4-1; J gene: TRBJ2-1; clone size: once; CDR3 DNA: TGCGCCAGCAGCCAAGACCCCCGGAATGAGCAGTTCTTC; CDR3 protein: CASSQDPRNEQFF
D gene: TRBD2; V gene: TRBV5-1; J gene: TRBJ2-1; clone size: NA; CDR3 DNA: TGCGCCAGCAGCTTGGCATTCTTAGCGGGAGCCGATGAGCAGTTCTTC; CDR3 protein: CASSLAFLAGADEQFF
D gene: NA; V gene: TRBV2; J gene: TRBJ2-7; clone size: once; CDR3 DNA: TGTGCCAGCAATCAGGCTTCCGATCACGAGCAGTACTTC; CDR3 protein: CASNQASDHEQYF
D gene: TRBD1; V gene: TRBV7-2; J gene: TRBJ1-3; clone size: NA; CDR3 DNA: TGTGCCAGCAGCGTACACAGGGGAGGCGCTGGAAACACCATATATTTT; CDR3 protein: CASSVHRGGAGNTIYF
D gene: NA; V gene: TRBV2; J gene: TRBJ1-3; clone size: NA; CDR3 DNA: TGTGCCAGCGGGGACTCGAGCTCTGGAAACACCATATATTTT; CDR3 protein: CASGDSSSGNTIYF
D gene: NA; V gene: TRBV5-1; J gene: TRBJ2-7; clone size: NA; CDR3 DNA: TGCGCCAGCAGCTTGGACGGGGGGCAACCTTATAAACCCTCCTACGAGCAGTACTTC; CDR3 protein: CASSLDGGQPYKPSYEQYF
D gene: NA; V gene: TRBV6-1; J gene: TRBJ1-2; clone size: NA; CDR3 DNA: TGTGCCAGCAGCACTACGAAAGGTGGCTACACCTTC; CDR3 protein: CASSTTKGGYTF
D gene: TRBD2; V gene: TRBV7-9; J gene: TRBJ2-1; clone size: NA; CDR3 DNA: TGTGCCAGCAGCCTCGGGAGGGGAGCCTACAATGAGCAGTTCTTC; CDR3 protein: CASSLGRGAYNEQFF
D gene: NA; V gene: TRBV6-5; J gene: TRBJ2-1; clone size: NA; CDR3 DNA: TGTGCCAGCAGAACGGACAGAAGCTCCTACAATGAGCAGTTCTTC; CDR3 protein: CASRTDRSSYNEQFF
D gene: NA; V gene: TRBV6-5; J gene: TRBJ2-7; clone size: NA; CDR3 DNA: TGTGCCAGCAGTTACGCGGATCGGACCTACGAGCAGTACTTC; CDR3 protein: CASSYADRTYEQYF
D gene: NA; V gene: TRBV28; J gene: TRBJ2-7; clone size: NA; CDR3 DNA: TGTGCCAGCATCGCCTCCAGGCCCTCCTACGAGCAGTACTTC; CDR3 protein: CASIASRPSYEQYF
D gene: TRBD1; V gene: TRBV5-4; J gene: TRBJ1-4; clone size: NA; CDR3 DNA: TGTGCCAGCAGCCGGACAGGGGGACGTGAAAAACTGTTTTTT; CDR3 protein: CASSRTGGREKLFF
D gene: NA; V gene: TRBV6-5; J gene: TRBJ2-3; clone size: NA; CDR3 DNA: TGTGCCAGCAGAAGCAGACAGTGGAGCACAGATACGCAGTATTTT; CDR3 protein: CASRSRQWSTDTQYF
D gene: TRBD1; V gene: TRBV9; J gene: TRBJ1-1; clone size: NA; CDR3 DNA: TGTGCCAGCAGCCCTCGACAGGGCGGACTGAACACTGAAGCTTTCTTT; CDR3 protein: CASSPRQGGLNTEAFF
D gene: TRBD2; V gene: TRBV6-5; J gene: TRBJ2-1; clone size: NA; CDR3 DNA: TGTGCCAGCAGTCCGCTAGCGGGAGGTAGAGCCGAGCAGTTCTTC; CDR3 protein: CASSPLAGGRAEQFF
D gene: NA; V gene: TRBV29-1; J gene: TRBJ2-2; clone size: NA; CDR3 DNA: TGCAGCGTGAAGGGAGGTTCGGGCACCGGGGAGCTGTTTTTT; CDR3 protein: CSVKGGSGTGELFF
D gene: NA; V gene: TRBV28; J gene: TRBJ2-3; clone size: NA; CDR3 DNA: TGTGCCAGCAGTTTTGACGGGGGTGCAGGCACAGATACGCAGTATTTT; CDR3 protein: CASSFDGGAGTDTQYF
D gene: NA; V gene: TRBV7-9; J gene: TRBJ2-1; clone size: NA; CDR3 DNA: TGTGCCAGCAGCTCGGTACCAGGTGAGCAGTTCTTC; CDR3 protein: CASSSVPGEQFF
D gene: TRBD1; V gene: TRBV6-1; J gene: TRBJ1-1; clone size: few; CDR3 DNA: TGTGCCAGCAGTGTGACAGGGGGCTCGGCTTTCTTT; CDR3 protein: CASSVTGGSAFF
D gene: NA; V gene: TRBV11-3; J gene: TRBJ2-7; clone size: NA; CDR3 DNA: TGTGCCAGCAGCCTGGAGCGACAGACCCCGTACTTC; CDR3 protein: CASSLERQTPYF
D gene: TRBD1; V gene: TRBV28; J gene: TRBJ1-5; clone size: NA; CDR3 DNA: TGTGCCAGCAGTTTTGTGGACAGGGAGGCTCAGCCCCAGCATTTT; CDR3 protein: CASSFVDREAQPQHF
D gene: TRBD2; V gene: TRBV27; J gene: TRBJ2-2; clone size: NA; CDR3 DNA: TGTGCCAGCAGTTTCGGAGGGAGGGGTACCGGGGAGCTGTTTTTT; CDR3 protein: CASSFGGRGTGELFF
D gene: TRBD1; V gene: TRBV6-1; J gene: TRBJ1-5; clone size: NA; CDR3 DNA: TGTGCCAGCAGTAGGACAGGGGCCTTCAATCAGCCCCAGCATTTT; CDR3 protein: CASSRTGAFNQPQHF
D gene: NA; V gene: TRBV18; J gene: TRBJ2-3; clone size: NA; CDR3 DNA: TGTGCCAGCTCACCTCAAACAGGACCCACAGATACGCAGTATTTT; CDR3 protein: CASSPQTGPTDTQYF
D gene: NA; V gene: TRBV27; J gene: TRBJ1-2; clone size: NA; CDR3 DNA: TGTGCCAGCAGTTCGCCCGGAACTAATGGCTACACCTTC; CDR3 protein: CASSSPGTNGYTF
D gene: NA; V gene: TRBV28; J gene: TRBJ2-1; clone size: once; CDR3 DNA: TGTGCCAGCAGTTTAGGTCAGGCCTACAATGAGCAGTTCTTC; CDR3 protein: CASSLGQAYNEQFF
D gene: NA; V gene: TRBV18; J gene: TRBJ1-1; clone size: NA; CDR3 DNA: TGTGCCAGCTCACCAGAAAACGTTATCGGAGCTTTCTTT; CDR3 protein: CASSPENVIGAFF
D gene: TRBD1; V gene: TRBV28; J gene: TRBJ2-1; clone size: NA; CDR3 DNA: TGTGCCAGCAGGCCGGGACAGGGCATCCAAAAGAGGTTCTTC; CDR3 protein: CASRPGQGIQKRFF
D gene: TRBD2; V gene: TRBV19; J gene: TRBJ2-3; clone size: few; CDR3 DNA: TGTGCCAGTGTAGCGGGAGGCACAGATACGCAGTATTTT; CDR3 protein: CASVAGGTDTQYF
D gene: NA; V gene: TRBV18; J gene: TRBJ1-5; clone size: once; CDR3 DNA: TGTGCCAGCTCACCGGGACAACAGCCCCAGCATTTT; CDR3 protein: CASSPGQQPQHF
D gene: TRBD2; V gene: TRBV25-1; J gene: TRBJ2-1; clone size: NA; CDR3 DNA: TGTGCCAGCAGTTTCGGGACTAGCGGGAATGAGCAGTTCTTC; CDR3 protein: CASSFGTSGNEQFF
D gene: NA; V gene: TRBV27; J gene: TRBJ2-7; clone size: NA; CDR3 DNA: TGTGCCAGCAGTCGGACTTTTCCCTACGAGCAGTACTTC; CDR3 protein: CASSRTFPYEQYF
D gene: NA; V gene: TRBV7-9; J gene: TRBJ1-2; clone size: NA; CDR3 DNA: TGTGCCAGCGACACCGGACAGAAACCCTATGGCTACACCTTC; CDR3 protein: CASDTGQKPYGYTF
D gene: NA; V gene: TRBV29-1; J gene: TRBJ2-7; clone size: NA; CDR3 DNA: TGCAGCGTCCGCACAGACAGGCTCGAGCAGTACTTC; CDR3 protein: CSVRTDRLEQYF
D gene: NA; V gene: TRBV6-1; J gene: TRBJ2-2; clone size: NA; CDR3 DNA: TGTGCCAGCAGCACAGAGTTCACCGGGGAGCTGTTTTTT; CDR3 protein: CASSTEFTGELFF
D gene: NA; V gene: TRBV2; J gene: TRBJ2-7; clone size: few; CDR3 DNA: TGTGCCAGCAGTGAACTGGGCGACGAGCAGTACTTC; CDR3 protein: CASSELGDEQYF
D gene: TRBD1; V gene: TRBV7-9; J gene: TRBJ2-2; clone size: NA; CDR3 DNA: TGTGCCAGCAGCTTAGCCACAGGGGTGGGCAACACCGGGGAGCTGTTTTTT; CDR3 protein: CASSLATGVGNTGELFF
D gene: TRBD2; V gene: TRBV6-5; J gene: TRBJ2-3; clone size: few; CDR3 DNA: TGTGCCAGCAGGGCTAGCGGGAGACCAGATACGCAGTATTTT; CDR3 protein: CASRASGRPDTQYF